Shown below are 13 T cell receptor beta chains from a single sample sequenced in a study of PD-L1 blockade in urothelial cancer. Assay: immunoSEQ multiplex PCR; the TCRdb copy retains only in-frame clones and omits some. The sample lists approximately 83,000 clones; around four fifths were seen once. Stated time point: peripheral blood 6 weeks after treatment start. The sample here was PBMCs, taken around atezolizumab (anti-PD-L1) treatment. The source of these receptors is a man aged 65 to 85 with urothelial cancer.

The V gene is TRBV19, the J gene TRBJ1-6; 9 positions match TRBD1. The germline gives CDR1 LNHDA, CDR2 SQIVND (reference sequence). The CDR3 consists of 17 residues. Germline trimming cut 5 bases from V and 2 bases from J; bases unmatched to any gene: 7. Here the CDR3 DNA reads TGTGCCAGTAGTGCGTCCGGGACAGGGACCTATAATTCACCCCTCCACTTT. Amino acid sequence: CASSASGTGTYNSPLHF.

The chain's CDR3 is CASSEFLTNNEQFF. The CDR3 nucleotides read TGTGCCAGCAGTGAATTCCTAACTAACAATGAGCAGTTCTTC. The chain uses TRBV2 and TRBJ2-1; no definite D call. Trimming removed 2 bases from V and 5 bases from J, with 10 bases in between. The germline V gene has CDR1 SNHLY and CDR2 FYNNEI. This CDR3 contains 14 residues.

This clone was observed once. V is TRBV2 and J is TRBJ1-3; D gene uncertain. Germline CDR1 SNHLY, CDR2 FYNNEI. Trimming shortened V by 4 bases and J by 5 bases, and 6 bases separated the two germline ends. The CDR3 totals 12 residues. CDR3 sequence reads: CASSVSRNTIYF. The CDR3 DNA sequence: TGTGCCAGCAGTGTGAGTAGAAACACCATATATTTT. Full variable domain (remainder filled in from reference TRBV2 and TRBJ1-3): EPEVTQTPSHQVTQMGQEVILRCVPISNHLYFYWYRQILGQKVEFLVSFYNNEISEKSEIFDDQFSVERPDGSNFTLKIRSTKLEDSAMYFCASSVSRNTIYFGEGSWLTVV.

This chain links TRBV7-9 with TRBJ1-1; D not certain. V gave up 6 bases and J gave up 1 base, with 15 bases separating them. Germline CDR1 and CDR2: SEHNR and FQNEAQ (reference sequence). This CDR3 is 15 amino acids long. The CDR3 protein is CASSFSPTGNTEAFF. The CDR3 bases are TGTGCCAGCAGTTTTAGCCCTACGGGGAACACTGAAGCTTTCTTT.

The chain is built from TRBV10-3 and TRBJ2-1, with a possible D match to TRBD2 (5 bases). This CDR3 is 15 amino acids long. Per the germline V gene, CDR1 is ENHRY and CDR2 is SYGVKD. Trimming left V 0 bases short and J 1 base short, with 7 bases between. For the CDR3, the DNA is TGTGCCATCAGTGAGTCGTGGGAGTCCTACAATGAGCAGTTCTTC. Translating gives CAISESWESYNEQFF.

V is TRBV7-2 and J is TRBJ2-5; the match to TRBD2 covers 7 bases. Germline assignment: CDR1 SGHTA and CDR2 FQGNSA. Germline trimming cut 1 base from V and 10 bases from J; bases unmatched to any gene: 6. This CDR3 spans 13 amino acids. CDR3 sequence (DNA): TGTGCCAGCAGCTTAGTTGGCAGCGGGATCCAGTACTTC. As protein: CASSLVGSGIQYF.

The chain couples TRBV30 to TRBJ1-2; perhaps TRBD1 as D (6 bases). Germline CDR1 and CDR2: GTSNPN and SVGIG (reference sequence). The ends were cut back, 2 bases at V and 4 bases at J, with 11 bases in the middle. This CDR3 comprises 13 residues. The CDR3 spells CAWSPGQIYGYTF. For the CDR3, the DNA is TGTGCCTGGAGTCCGGGACAAATCTATGGCTACACCTTC.

The rearrangement uses TRBV19 and TRBJ2-2, with TRBD2 identical over 10 bases. V shed 5 bases, J shed 7 bases, and the junction held 10 bases outside the gene matches. Germline CDR1 is LNHDA and CDR2 is SQIVND (reference sequence). The CDR3 consists of 16 residues. The CDR3 spells CASSALGLASNGELFF. The CDR3 region has the DNA TGTGCCAGTAGTGCACTGGGACTAGCGTCGAACGGGGAGCTGTTTTTT.

This chain uses TRBV19 with TRBJ2-1; TRBD2 matches at 13 bases. V was pared by 5 bases and J by 8 bases, with 6 bases of the junction left unmatched. CDR1 and CDR2 from the germline V gene are LNHDA and SQIVND (reference sequence). CDR3 size: 15 residues. The CDR3: CASSLTSGGADEQFF. Here the CDR3 DNA reads TGTGCCAGTAGTCTTACTAGCGGGGGGGCGGATGAGCAGTTCTTC.

The rearrangement links TRBV6-1 to TRBJ2-7; TRBD1 matches at 11 bases. CDR3 size: 15 residues. The germline V gene has CDR1 MNHNS and CDR2 SASEGT. V shed 2 bases, J shed 3 bases, and the junction held 3 bases outside the gene matches. CDR3 DNA: TGTGCCAGCAGTGAACAGGACAGGGGGCACTACGAGCAGTACTTC. This encodes CASSEQDRGHYEQYF.

V is TRBV7-3 and J is TRBJ2-7; TRBD1 is a possible D gene (5 bases). Germline lookup yields CDR1 SGHTA and CDR2 FQGTGA. V gave up 5 bases and J gave up 4 bases, with 15 bases separating them. The CDR3 spans 14 residues. In DNA form, the CDR3 reads TGTGCCAGCAGCCATGGCCCAGGGATGTACGAGCAGTACTTC. Translation: CASSHGPGMYEQYF.

J is TRBJ2-5 and V is TRBV2; 12 nucleotides agree with TRBD2. Germline V gives CDR1 SNHLY, CDR2 FYNNEI. The CDR3 is made up of 15 amino acids. Trimming removed 6 bases from V and 5 bases from J; junction bases left unmatched: 7. The CDR3 reads CASSLLAGGGETQYF. The CDR3 DNA reads TGTGCCAGCAGCCTACTAGCGGGGGGAGGGGAGACCCAGTACTTC. Complete variable domain (other parts from reference TRBV2 and TRBJ2-5): EPEVTQTPSHQVTQMGQEVILRCVPISNHLYFYWYRQILGQKVEFLVSFYNNEISEKSEIFDDQFSVERPDGSNFTLKIRSTKLEDSAMYFCASSLLAGGGETQYFGPGTRLLVL.

The chain combines TRBV19 with TRBJ2-1; D unresolved. Looked up from germline, CDR1 is LNHDA and CDR2 is SQIVND (reference sequence). Trimming took off 3 bases at V and 10 bases at J, with 7 bases between the two ends. The CDR3 covers 11 residues. In DNA, the CDR3 is TGTGCCAGTAGTATGTTCGAGGAGCAGTTCTTC. Translation gives CASSMFEEQFF.